This TCR beta chain appears in the sequencing data of a study of cytomegalovirus exposure and HLA in healthy donors. The table came from immunoSEQ multiplex PCR; TCRdb's copy has only in-frame clones and leaves some out. This table has 150,000 to 200,000 clones, roughly 89% appearing once. From germline, CDR1 is SGDLS and CDR2 YYNGEE. The CDR3 consists of 15 residues. V trimming: 0 bases; J trimming: 1 base; junction bases outside the gene matches: 3. Whole-study results and caveats: One later analysis, an examination of the 100 to 150 validation repertoires, found that first-cohort TCR clusters tended to co-occur in them. Rarity characterized most TCR sequences, yet some public TCRs appeared in many donors. A few CMV-associated chains proved CMV antigen-specific in vitro.

The donors were members of the validation cohort, which comprised 120 subjects and was separate from the first cohort of roughly 700 subjects. For this clone: Its antigen is unidentified.

The TCR was taken from a woman younger than 30 in good health and CMV-seropositive. The chain employs TRBV9 and TRBJ2-5, with 7 bases lining up with TRBD2. Sequenced material: PBMCs. The CDR3: CASSVESGVQETQYF. CDR3 in DNA: TGTGCCAGCAGCGTAGAGAGCGGGGTCCAAGAGACCCAGTACTTC.